Described below is a single T cell receptor beta chain sequence and its context. Its specific antigen is unknown. No base quality information exists; no much larger clone differs at one position. The sequencer was an Illumina MiSeq. TCRdb took the public reads, trimmed them with fastp at Q25, ran MiXCR for clone calling and kept in-frame beta chains. Identical CDR3 protein sequences are pooled into one entry, listed with their most common genes and DNA. This sample is represented by under 75,000 distinct CDR3 sequences; around 20% of them were singletons. Together, the top ten hold less than 10% of the sample. This entry belongs to a study of type 1 regulatory T cells (dated by TCRdb to 2020 to 2023). About the full investigation: An in vitro protocol by which a Tr1-enriched, alloantigen-specific CD4 T cell product named T-allo10 was generated was characterized in the study. Patients with hematological malignancies who were receiving allogeneic hematopoietic stem cell transplantation were the group in which T-allo10 was being clinically evaluated.

Findings and caveats that apply to the study as a whole: A more restricted TCR repertoire was observed in Tr1 cells than in non-Tr1 cells, and this restriction was interpreted in the study as alloantigen-induced clonal expansion.

Its CDR3 holds 17 amino acids, cysteine through phenylalanine. Only CDR3 DNA remains: 51 bases, in frame from the first base. The germline V gene (reference sequence) yields SEHNR for CDR1 and FQNEAQ for CDR2. Compared with germline, V lacks 2 bases and J lacks 7 bases; bases without a gene match: 11. Sequences were obtained from cultured type 1 regulatory T (Tr1) cells, either the whole culture or a sorted fraction (not recorded which). The cell subset or site label, read with the paper, signifies: type 1 regulatory T cells sorted from the T-allo10 product. Here the chain combines TRBV7-9 and TRBJ1-6, with TRBD1 identical over 7 junction bases. The receptor's source is a human donor in good health. In nucleotide form, the sequence is TGTGCCAGCAGCTTATTACGGTGGACAGGCGGCAATTCACCCCTCCACTTT. Its protein product is CASSLLRWTGGNSPLHF. Reference TRBV7-9 and TRBJ1-6 proteins supply the regions before and after the CDR3; the full variable domain is: DTGVSQNPRHKITKRGQNVTFRCDPISEHNRLYWYRQTLGQGPEFLTYFQNEAQLEKSRLLSDRFSAERPKGSFSTLEIQRTEQGDSAMYLCASSLLRWTGGNSPLHFGNGTRLTVT.